These 24 T cell receptor beta chains originate from one sample sequenced in a study of T cell clones after liver transplantation. This table comes from immunoSEQ multiplex PCR, and its TCRdb copy is limited to in-frame clones, with some not included. The table has about 72,000 clones, roughly nine tenths seen once. Sequenced here: CD4+ T cells from blood, sampled before liver transplant. The origin of the receptors is a human donor who received a liver transplant.

The rearrangement uses TRBV4-3 and TRBJ2-5, with 12 bases aligning to TRBD2. The CDR3 covers 17 residues. V lost 3 bases, J lost 5 bases, and 10 bases stayed unmatched. Germline V gene lookup returns CDR1 LGHNA and CDR2 YSLEER. The chain's CDR3 is CASSQRRTSGITETQYF. CDR3 nucleotides: TGCGCCAGCAGCCAGAGGAGGACTAGCGGGATTACTGAGACCCAGTACTTC.

About this clone itself: The DNA is left out, because the CDR3 cannot be placed on it with certainty; the CDR3 is given as TCRdb lists it. CDR3 region: CASSLEFWASGSDYF. The chain uses TRBV5-8 and TRBJ2-7; the table calls TRBD2, which could not be checked here. CDR1 is SGHTS, CDR2 YDEGEE, per germline. The CDR3 is made up of 15 amino acids, end residues included.

This chain connects TRBV11-2 to TRBJ1-1; D is perhaps TRBD1 (5 bases). CDR3 length: 15 residues. Germline CDR1 and CDR2: SGHAT and FQNNGV. Trimming cost V 1 base and J 1 base, with 10 bases left between them. The CDR3 bases are TGTGCCAGCAGCTTAGTAGGACATTCGAACACTGAAGCTTTCTTT. It encodes CASSLVGHSNTEAFF.

The rearrangement uses TRBV18 and TRBJ2-1; 7 bases are shared with TRBD2. There are 14 residues in the CDR3. V was pared by 6 bases and J by 9 bases, with 11 bases of the junction left unmatched. Germline V gene data show CDR1 as KGHSH and CDR2 as LQKENI. This CDR3 is CASSPLAEEGEQFF. The CDR3, as DNA: TGTGCCAGCTCGCCTCTAGCGGAGGAGGGTGAGCAGTTCTTC.

V gene TRBV5-1 combines with J gene TRBJ2-3, with 13 bases that match TRBD2. Germline V CDR1 and CDR2: SGHRS, YFSETQ. The trim removed 3 bases at V and 5 bases at J, leaving 3 bases unmatched. The CDR3 totals 15 residues. The CDR3 DNA follows: TGCGCCAGCAGCTCGGGACTAGCGGGAAAAGATACGCAGTATTTT. It specifies CASSSGLAGKDTQYF.

This clone was recorded once. The V and J genes are TRBV15 and TRBJ2-3; D unresolved. The V end was cut by 1 base, the J end by 2 bases, with 10 bases between. The length of the CDR3 is 15 residues. CDR1 is LNHNV and CDR2 is YYDKDF in the germline V gene (reference sequence). In DNA, the CDR3 is TGTGCCACCAGCAGAGGGGAACTCTACACAGATACGCAGTATTTT. Translated: CATSRGELYTDTQYF.

The chain couples TRBV2 to TRBJ2-3; D may be TRBD1 (6 bases). The germline V gene encodes CDR1 SNHLY and CDR2 FYNNEI. The CDR3 sequence is 18 residues long. With 2 bases removed from V and 2 bases from J, the gap between germline ends came to 20 bases. CDR3 amino acids: CASSERWGYRANTDTQYF. CDR3 DNA sequence: TGTGCCAGCAGTGAACGGTGGGGCTACAGGGCGAACACAGATACGCAGTATTTT.

CDR3: CASSGTGEGNIQYF. As DNA, the CDR3 is TGTGCCAGCAGTGGAACAGGGGAGGGAAACATTCAGTACTTC. The J gene is TRBJ2-4, the V gene TRBV28; D tentatively fits TRBD1 or TRBD2 (7 bases each). The CDR3 has 14 amino acids. Looked up from germline, CDR1 is MDHEN and CDR2 is SYDVKM. V dropped 5 bases and J dropped 6 bases, with 14 bases sitting between them.

The V and J genes are TRBV5-1 and TRBJ1-3; a weak D match, TRBD1 (5 bases). CDR1 is SGHRS and CDR2 is YFSETQ in the germline V gene. This CDR3 comprises 11 residues. Trimming cost V 3 bases and J 7 bases, with 5 bases left between them. The DNA for the CDR3 is TGCGCCAGCAGCTGGGGGAACACCATATATTTT. As protein: CASSWGNTIYF. Using reference TRBV5-1 and TRBJ1-3 for the parts outside the CDR3, the full variable domain is KAGVTQTPRYLIKTRGQQVTLSCSPISGHRSVSWYQQTPGQGLQFLFEYFSETQRNKGNFPGRFSGRQFSNSRSEMNVSTLELGDSALYLCASSWGNTIYFGEGSWLTVV.

This sequence joins TRBV11-3 and TRBJ2-1, with TRBD2 matching 15 bases. This CDR3 has 16 amino acids. V was clipped by 5 bases and J by 6 bases; unmatched bases: 5. Germline lookup yields CDR1 SGHNT and CDR2 YENEEA. In nucleotides, the CDR3 is TGTGCCAGCAGCGTCGGACTAGCGGGAGGGACCAATGAGCAGTTCTTC. Its translation: CASSVGLAGGTNEQFF.

The table lists this clone with a count of one. This chain uses TRBV27 with TRBJ2-2; D not certain. V shed 4 bases and J shed 0 bases, with 15 bases lying between them. Germline CDR1 MNHEY, CDR2 SMNVEV (reference sequence). The CDR3 spans 17 residues. This CDR3 reads CASSSNGLRTNTGELFF. The CDR3 DNA sequence: TGTGCCAGCAGTTCAAACGGGCTACGAACGAACACCGGGGAGCTGTTTTTT.

The chain carries TRBV19 and TRBJ1-3; unclear D gene. Germline CDR1 and CDR2: LNHDA and SQIVND (reference sequence). The CDR3 runs to 15 residues. Trimming took off 3 bases at V and 0 bases at J, with 9 bases between the two ends. The CDR3 bases are TGTGCCAGTAGTATCGACGGGAACTCTGGAAACACCATATATTTT. Protein: CASSIDGNSGNTIYF.

The chain recombines TRBV28 with TRBJ1-5; 9 nucleotides align to TRBD1. J gave up 1 base and V 1 base, and 5 bases lay outside the gene matches. This CDR3 has 17 amino acids. Germline assignment: CDR1 MDHEN and CDR2 SYDVKM. CDR3 in DNA: TGTGCCAGCAGTTTATTGATTGGGACAGGGAGCAATCAGCCCCAGCATTTT. Amino acids: CASSLLIGTGSNQPQHF.

As for this clone: The sample contains more than one DNA sequence encoding this CDR3. The J gene is TRBJ1-5, the V gene TRBV7-9; TRBD1 matches at 8 bases. Germline V gene data show CDR1 as SEHNR and CDR2 as FQNEAQ (reference sequence). This CDR3 is 16 amino acids long. The V gene end was trimmed by 5 bases and the J gene end by 0 bases; junction bases not matched to a gene: 6. CDR3 bases: TGTGCCAGCAGCCTCGGGACAGGAGATAGCAATCAGCCCCAGCATTTT. Its translation is CASSLGTGDSNQPQHF.

This chain uses TRBV6-6 with TRBJ1-4; D is unresolved. The length of the CDR3 is 16 residues. Deletions cut 2 bases from V and 1 base from J, with 11 bases between. CDR1 is MNHNY, CDR2 SVGAGI, per germline (reference sequence). CDR3 nucleotides: TGTGCCAGCAGTTACGGACGGGGAAAAACTAATGAAAAACTGTTTTTT. Translating it yields CASSYGRGKTNEKLFF.

This sequence joins TRBV7-9 and TRBJ2-5; D gene unclear. The CDR3 sequence is 15 residues long. The V and J ends lost 2 bases and 3 bases respectively, with 13 bases between them. Germline V CDR1 and CDR2: SEHNR, FQNEAQ (reference sequence). This chain's CDR3 is CASSLPPGGKETQYF. The CDR3 nucleotides read TGTGCCAGCAGCTTACCCCCTGGCGGTAAAGAGACCCAGTACTTC. The variable domain in full, completed from reference TRBV7-9 and TRBJ2-5, reads DTGVSQNPRHKITKRGQNVTFRCDPISEHNRLYWYRQTLGQGPEFLTYFQNEAQLEKSRLLSDRFSAERPKGSFSTLEIQRTEQGDSAMYLCASSLPPGGKETQYFGPGTRLLVL.

V gene TRBV7-8 combines with J gene TRBJ2-1; TRBD2 aligns across 8 bases. With 1 base clipped from V and 6 bases from J, the junction kept 14 bases outside the gene matches. This CDR3 contains 18 residues. The germline V gene has CDR1 SGHVS and CDR2 FQNEAQ. In DNA, the CDR3 is TGTGCCAGCAGCTTAGTCGGAAGCGGGAGCCCCTCCAGCAATGAGCAGTTCTTC. Translating it yields CASSLVGSGSPSSNEQFF.

This rearrangement joins TRBV20-1 to TRBJ1-1; maybe TRBD1 (6 bases). The CDR3 contains 11 residues. Germline CDR1 reads DFQATT; CDR2 reads SNEGSKA (reference sequence). V was trimmed by 7 bases and J by 3 bases, leaving 9 bases between them. DNA for the CDR3: TGCAGTGGGACAGCAGACACTGAAGCTTTCTTT. This encodes CSGTADTEAFF.

The genes are TRBV25-1 and TRBJ1-5; possibly TRBD1 for D (5 bases). The V gene lost 2 bases and the J gene lost 4 bases, with 9 bases spanning the gap. CDR3 length: 14 residues. CDR1 and CDR2 (germline): MGHDK, SYGVNS. The CDR3 loop is CASSETGLNQPQHF. The CDR3 region has the DNA TGTGCCAGCAGTGAAACAGGACTTAATCAGCCCCAGCATTTT.

V gene TRBV4-2 combines with J gene TRBJ2-5; D not resolved. Germline-derived CDR1 and CDR2 are LGHNA and YNFKEQ. This CDR3 region has 18 residues. Deletions cut 2 bases from V and 5 bases from J, with 24 bases between. The CDR3 region has the DNA TGTGCCAGCAGCCAATCCACCTCACTGGTCTTAGAAAGGGAGACCCAGTACTTC. Encoded protein: CASSQSTSLVLERETQYF.

The chain recombines TRBV30 with TRBJ1-1; no clear D. Trimming left V 0 bases short and J 1 base short, with 6 bases between. Germline CDR1 GTSNPN, CDR2 SVGIG (reference sequence). CDR3 length: 13 residues. Here the CDR3 DNA reads TGTGCCTGGAGTGTAGGCCCGAACACTGAAGCTTTCTTT. Its protein product is CAWSVGPNTEAFF. Full variable domain (remainder filled in from reference TRBV30 and TRBJ1-1): SQTIHQWPATLVQPVGSPLSLECTVEGTSNPNLYWYRQAAGRGLQLLFYSVGIGQISSEVPQNLSASRPQDRQFILSSKKLLLSDSGFYLCAWSVGPNTEAFFGQGTRLTVV.

The chain links TRBV10-1 to TRBJ2-1, with 13 bases matching TRBD2. Germline values: CDR1 WNHNN, CDR2 SYGVQD (reference sequence). The V and J ends lost 6 bases and 9 bases, in that order; junction bases with no gene match: 5. This CDR3 contains 14 residues. CDR3 amino acids: CASSGLAGAGEQFF. CDR3 bases: TGCGCCAGCAGCGGACTAGCGGGAGCAGGTGAGCAGTTCTTC.

This clone has more than one count but fewer than ten. This chain links TRBV10-3 with TRBJ2-3, with a weak D call TRBD2 (5 bases). Trimming removed 4 bases from V and 6 bases from J, with 17 bases in between. CDR1 is ENHRY and CDR2 is SYGVKD in the germline V gene. This CDR3 region has 15 residues. Here the CDR3 reads CAISGRSGIDDTQYF. CDR3 DNA: TGTGCCATCAGTGGACGGAGCGGAATAGACGATACGCAGTATTTT.

V is TRBV6-6 and J is TRBJ1-5; 9 nucleotides agree with TRBD1. Germline CDR1 MNHNY, CDR2 SVGAGI (reference sequence). The CDR3 spans 16 residues. V lost 4 bases and J lost 6; bases outside the gene matches: 10. The CDR3 coding sequence is TGTGCCAGCAGTTCGCCACGACAGGGGGAGAGTCAGCCCCAGCATTTT. The encoded protein is CASSSPRQGESQPQHF.